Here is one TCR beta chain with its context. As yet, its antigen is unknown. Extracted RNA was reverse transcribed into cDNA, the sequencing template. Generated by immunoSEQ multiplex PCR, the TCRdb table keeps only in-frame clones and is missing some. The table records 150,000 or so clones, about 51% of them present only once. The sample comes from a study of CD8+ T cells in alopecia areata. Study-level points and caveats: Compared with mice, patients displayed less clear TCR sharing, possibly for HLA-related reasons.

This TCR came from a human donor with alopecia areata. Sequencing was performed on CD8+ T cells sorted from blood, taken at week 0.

Here the CDR3 reads CATSIDGRGNEQFF. The DNA for the CDR3 is TGTGCCACCAGCATCGACGGAAGGGGGAATGAGCAGTTCTTC. This chain joins TRBV15 and TRBJ2-1; tentatively, D is TRBD1 (6 bases). Germline V gene data show CDR1 as LNHNV and CDR2 as YYDKDF (reference sequence). The CDR3 contains 14 residues. The germline V and J ends were trimmed by 4 bases and 7 bases, with 14 bases remaining between them.